This T cell receptor beta chain was identified during a study of shared clonotypes between healthy human individuals. Profiling relied on immunoSEQ multiplex PCR, and the TCRdb table lists in-frame clones only, not all of them. This sample has a few million clones; over 85% occur once, and the top ten carry under 0.45%. Healthy adults negative for HIV, lacking recent acute infections or vaccinations, served as donors. In the case of this clone: Its cognate antigen is unknown.

Study-wide points: Even with large depth, rarefaction showed that sorted-subset sequencing was incomplete. Sharing of clonotypes among donors was expected to vary with sequencing depth. Naive subsets usually exceeded memory subsets in estimated richness.

Germline V gene sequence: CDR1 SGHRS, CDR2 YFSETQ. CDR3 length: 16 residues. V lost 1 base, J lost 3 bases, and 16 bases lay in between. Sequencing input: naive CD4+ T cells from PBMCs. Subset defined: CD45RA+ positively selected. The V gene is TRBV5-1, the J gene TRBJ2-5; D perhaps matches TRBD1 (6 bases). The TCR comes from a man younger than 30 in good health. Some clones in this sample may be carry-over from other donors' samples. The CDR3 is CASSLLSPAGEETQYF. In DNA form, the CDR3 reads TGCGCCAGCAGCTTGTTGTCACCGGCAGGGGAAGAGACCCAGTACTTC.